A selection of T cell receptor beta chains follows, all from one sample in a study of long-term antiretroviral therapy in people with HIV. Libraries were prepared by immunoSEQ multiplex PCR; TCRdb keeps only in-frame clonotypes and omits some of them. The table records under 50,000 clones, about 90% of them present only once. The sample consisted of unsorted PBMCs, taken 1.2 years after starting antiretroviral therapy. These receptors were taken from a woman aged 50 to 60 with HIV. CDR3s include the opening cysteine and the closing phenylalanine or tryptophan. D genes are given only for firm matches. Some rows have no size entry. The others give once, few or many, or a class for an expanded clone.

TRBD2	TRBV10-1	TRBJ2-1	-	CASSEELAGGSDEQFF	TGCGCCAGCAGTGAAGAACTAGCGGGGGGTAGCGATGAGCAGTTCTTC
-	TRBV27	TRBJ1-1	-	CASSLSQGANTEAFF	TGTGCCAGCAGTTTATCTCAGGGTGCGAACACTGAAGCTTTCTTT
TRBD1	TRBV7-9	TRBJ2-5	-	CASSLTTGWETQYF	TGTGCCAGCAGCTTAACGACAGGGTGGGAGACCCAGTACTTC
-	TRBV5-5	TRBJ2-7	-	CASSLGHYEQYF	TGTGCCAGCAGCCTAGGACACTACGAGCAGTACTTC
-	TRBV6-4	TRBJ2-6	-	CASSDTLSGANVLTF	TGTGCCAGCAGTGACACGCTCTCTGGGGCCAACGTCCTGACTTTC
TRBD1	TRBV5-1	TRBJ1-5	-	CASRWSDRKNQPQHF	TGCGCCAGCAGATGGTCGGACAGGAAAAATCAGCCCCAGCATTTT
-	TRBV7-2	TRBJ2-5	-	CASSLGGGRETQYF	TGTGCCAGCAGCTTAGGTGGAGGCAGGGAGACCCAGTACTTC
TRBD1	TRBV30	TRBJ1-2	-	CAWGGDRDLLGYTF	TGTGCCTGGGGTGGGGACAGGGATTTACTCGGCTACACCTTC
-	TRBV6-5	TRBJ1-2	-	CASRPSSDYGYTF	TGTGCCAGCAGGCCTTCTTCCGACTATGGCTACACCTTC
-	TRBV9	TRBJ1-2	-	CASSVGHIQVANYGYTF	TGTGCCAGCAGCGTAGGACATATACAGGTAGCTAACTATGGCTACACCTTC
-	TRBV29-1	TRBJ2-3	-	CSGTRDTQYF	TGCAGCGGTACCAGAGATACGCAGTATTTT
TRBD1	TRBV7-3	TRBJ2-2	-	CASSFIRGRSGELFF	TGTGCCAGCAGCTTCATCAGGGGGCGCAGCGGGGAGCTGTTTTTT
-	TRBV27	TRBJ1-2	once	CASSGRGGYGYTF	TGTGCCAGCAGTGGCAGGGGAGGGTATGGCTACACCTTC
-	TRBV27	TRBJ1-6	-	CATTRGMFDNSPLHF	TGTGCCACCACACGGGGGATGTTTGATAATTCACCCCTCCACTTT
TRBD1	TRBV11-1	TRBJ2-5	-	CASSARQGLRETQYF	TGTGCCAGCAGCGCCAGACAGGGATTAAGGGAGACCCAGTACTTC
TRBD2	TRBV4-2	TRBJ2-1	-	CASSQVRRGDNEQFF	TGTGCCAGCAGCCAAGTACGGCGGGGGGACAATGAGCAGTTCTTC
-	TRBV9	TRBJ2-3	-	CASSVGGLTRYEQYF	TGTGCCAGCAGCGTAGGAGGTCTCACACGCTACGAGCAGTATTTT
TRBD1	TRBV2	TRBJ1-2	-	CASRFDRTGNYGYTF	TGTGCCAGCAGGTTCGACCGGACAGGCAACTATGGCTACACCTTC
TRBD1	TRBV2	TRBJ2-7	-	CASSATGGRSYEQYF	TGTGCCAGCAGTGCTACAGGGGGCCGTTCCTACGAGCAGTACTTC
-	TRBV27	TRBJ2-5	-	CASSLGETQYF	TGTGCCAGCAGTTTAGGAGAGACCCAGTACTTC
TRBD1	TRBV18	TRBJ2-5	once	CASSRTGGDETQYF	TGTGCCAGCTCCAGGACAGGGGGGGATGAGACCCAGTACTTC
-	TRBV11-2	TRBJ2-1	once	CASSFETPGDEQFF	TGTGCCAGCAGCTTTGAAACCCCGGGAGATGAGCAGTTCTTC
-	TRBV7-9	TRBJ1-1	once	CASSSLRGARTEAFF	TGTGCCAGCAGCTCTCTTAGGGGGGCGAGGACTGAAGCTTTCTTT
TRBD1	TRBV6-1	TRBJ2-3	-	CASSVAGTDTDTQYF	TGTGCCAGCAGTGTAGCCGGGACAGACACAGATACGCAGTATTTT
-	TRBV9	TRBJ2-5	-	CASSVGQETQYF	TGTGCCAGCAGCGTAGGTCAGGAGACCCAGTACTTC
-	TRBV10-3	TRBJ2-3	-	CAISGARGTDTQYF	TGTGCCATCAGTGGGGCCAGGGGCACAGATACGCAGTATTTT
-	TRBV19	TRBJ1-6	-	CASSIDRAYNSPLHF	TGTGCCAGTAGTATTGACAGAGCCTATAATTCACCCCTCCACTTT
-	TRBV10-1	TRBJ1-2	-	CASSCSGRCYGYTF	TGCGCCAGCAGTTGTTCCGGGAGGTGCTATGGCTACACCTTC
-	TRBV4-1	TRBJ1-2	-	CASSPRNLAGRDTSNYGYTF	TGCGCCAGCAGCCCTAGAAACCTGGCCGGCCGGGACACATCTAACTATGGCTACACCTTC
-	TRBV7-2	TRBJ1-2	-	CASSLGGGYTF	TGTGCCAGCAGCTTAGGGGGTGGCTACACCTTC
-	TRBV6-5	TRBJ2-5	-	CASSQGETQYF	TGTGCCAGCAGTCAAGGGGAGACCCAGTACTTC
-	TRBV5-1	TRBJ2-5	-	CASSSHRESRETQYF	TGCGCCAGCAGCTCCCACAGGGAGTCGAGAGAGACCCAGTACTTC
TRBD2	TRBV27	TRBJ2-3	-	CASSPRLAGGTDTQYF	TGTGCCAGCAGTCCGAGACTAGCGGGGGGCACAGATACGCAGTATTTT
-	TRBV7-8	TRBJ2-2	-	CASSLLGNTGELFF	TGTGCCAGCAGCTTACTAGGGAACACCGGGGAGCTGTTTTTT
-	TRBV7-2	TRBJ2-1	-	CASSPVGYNEQFF	TGTGCCAGCAGCCCGGTGGGTTACAATGAGCAGTTCTTC
TRBD1	TRBV9	TRBJ2-3	-	CASSVPVDRGGTDTQYF	TGTGCCAGCAGCGTTCCAGTCGACAGGGGTGGCACAGATACGCAGTATTTT
-	TRBV2	TRBJ2-7	-	CASNPETYEQYF	TGTGCCAGCAACCCGGAGACCTACGAGCAGTACTTC
TRBD2	TRBV7-9	TRBJ2-3	-	CASSLVSGGASTDTQYF	TGTGCCAGCAGCTTAGTTAGCGGGGGGGCTAGCACAGATACGCAGTATTTT
TRBD2	TRBV29-1	TRBJ2-1	-	CSVGLAGGLREQFF	TGCAGCGTCGGACTAGCGGGGGGCCTGAGAGAGCAGTTCTTC
-	TRBV11-2	TRBJ2-7	-	CASSLVGDSYEQYF	TGTGCCAGCAGCTTAGTGGGAGACTCCTACGAGCAGTACTTC
TRBD2	TRBV11-2	TRBJ2-3	-	CASSLALTSARTDTQYF	TGTGCCAGCAGCTTAGCCCTAACTAGCGCCCGCACAGATACGCAGTATTTT
TRBD1	TRBV19	TRBJ1-4	few	CASSPRPGTVVATNEKLFF	TGTGCCAGTAGTCCACGTCCCGGGACAGTCGTTGCAACTAATGAAAAACTGTTTTTT
TRBD1	TRBV11-2	TRBJ2-7	-	CASSSRDSPYEQYF	TGTGCCAGCAGCTCCCGGGACAGCCCATACGAGCAGTACTTC